This TCR beta chain was observed in a study of cytomegalovirus exposure and HLA in healthy donors. The study, taken as a whole, reports: In vitro assays verified that three CMV-associated chains recognized CMV antigens specifically. The investigators catalogued under 200 TCR beta chains as cytomegalovirus-associated.

Concerning this clone itself: What it binds is not known.

The donors formed part of the roughly 120-subject validation cohort, distinct from the roughly 620-subject first cohort. Generated by immunoSEQ multiplex PCR, the TCRdb table keeps only in-frame clones and is missing some. The sample shows around 160,000 clones, approximately 84% of them seen only once. The TCR was taken from a man younger than 45 in good health and CMV-seropositive. Sequencing was carried out using PBMCs.

CDR3 sequence (DNA): TGTGCCAGCAGCTACCGGACTTTCCTCGTGGGCTATGGCTACACCTTC. Translating it yields CASSYRTFLVGYGYTF. The V gene is TRBV11-2, the J gene TRBJ1-2; unclear D gene. Germline V gene data show CDR1 as SGHAT and CDR2 as FQNNGV. This CDR3 region has 16 residues. Trimming left V 4 bases short and J 4 bases short, with 19 bases between.